This T cell receptor beta chain was sequenced in a study of shared clonotypes between healthy human individuals. The repertoire was sequenced with immunoSEQ multiplex PCR; TCRdb's copy has only in-frame clones and lacks some. The sample holds 2 million to 3 million clones, 85% to 95% seen once. This clonotype was sampled from a man aged 18 to 29 in good health. Sequenced: naive CD4+ T cells sorted from blood. The subset here: CD45RA+ positively selected.

The CDR3 is CASKVGVSYTEAFF. The CDR3 DNA reads TGTGCCAGTAAGGTGGGGGTATCGTACACTGAAGCTTTCTTT. This rearrangement joins TRBV19 to TRBJ1-1, with D tentatively TRBD1 (5 bases). CDR1 and CDR2 (germline): LNHDA, SQIVND (reference sequence). Trimming took 7 bases from V and 3 from J, leaving 15 bases between them. The CDR3 extends over 14 amino acids.